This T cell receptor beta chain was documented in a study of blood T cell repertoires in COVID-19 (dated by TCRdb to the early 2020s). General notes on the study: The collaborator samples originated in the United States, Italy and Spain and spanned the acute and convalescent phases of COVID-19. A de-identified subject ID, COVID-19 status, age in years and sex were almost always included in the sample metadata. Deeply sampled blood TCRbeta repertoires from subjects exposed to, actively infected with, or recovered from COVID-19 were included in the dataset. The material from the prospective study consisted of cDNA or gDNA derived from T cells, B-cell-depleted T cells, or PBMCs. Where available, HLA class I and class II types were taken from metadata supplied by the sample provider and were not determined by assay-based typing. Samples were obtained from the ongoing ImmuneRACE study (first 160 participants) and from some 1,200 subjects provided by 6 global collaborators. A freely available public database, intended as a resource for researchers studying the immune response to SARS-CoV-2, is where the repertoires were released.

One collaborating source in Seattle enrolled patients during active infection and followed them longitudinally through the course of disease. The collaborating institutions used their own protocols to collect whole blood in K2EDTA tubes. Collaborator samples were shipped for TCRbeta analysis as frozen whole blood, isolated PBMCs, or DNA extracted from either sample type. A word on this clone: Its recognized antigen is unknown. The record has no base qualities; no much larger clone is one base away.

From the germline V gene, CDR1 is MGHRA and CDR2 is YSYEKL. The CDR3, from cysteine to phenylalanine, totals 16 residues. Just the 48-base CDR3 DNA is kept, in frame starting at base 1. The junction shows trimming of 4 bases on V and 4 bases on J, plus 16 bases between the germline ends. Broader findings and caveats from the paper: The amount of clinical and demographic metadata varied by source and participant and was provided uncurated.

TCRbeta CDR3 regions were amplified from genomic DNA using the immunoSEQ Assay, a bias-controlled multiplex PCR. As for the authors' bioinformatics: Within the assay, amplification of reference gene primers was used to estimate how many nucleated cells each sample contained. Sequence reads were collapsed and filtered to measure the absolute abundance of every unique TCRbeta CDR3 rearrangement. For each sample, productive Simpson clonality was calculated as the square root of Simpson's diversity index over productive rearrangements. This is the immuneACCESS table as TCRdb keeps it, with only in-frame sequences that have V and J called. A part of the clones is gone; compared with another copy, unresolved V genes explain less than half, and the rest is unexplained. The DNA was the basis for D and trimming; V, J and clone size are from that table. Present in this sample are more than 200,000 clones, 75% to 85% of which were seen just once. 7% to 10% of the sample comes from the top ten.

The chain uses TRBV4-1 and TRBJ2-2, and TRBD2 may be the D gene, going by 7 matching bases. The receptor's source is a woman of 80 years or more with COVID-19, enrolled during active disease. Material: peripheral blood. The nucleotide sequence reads TGCGCCAGCAGCCGGGGTGGAGGGGGGGCCACCGGGGAGCTGTTTTTT. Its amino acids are CASSRGGGGATGELFF.